This T cell receptor (beta chain) was recovered during a study of T cell responses to AZD1222 COVID-19 vaccine. Broader study findings: Clonal diversity may have been underestimated, and the donors were mostly white British, with more females than males. Reports indicate that nearly half of spike-specific TCRs are directed at unmutated variant regions. Across spike, vaccine-associated CD4 TCRs were found, dominant at 160-218 and 743-854. The peak T cell response came first, and repertoires were sampled only after it.

Germline-derived CDR1 and CDR2 are LGHDT and YNNKEL (reference sequence). V was trimmed by 0 bases and J by 2 bases, leaving 7 bases between them. This CDR3 spans 14 amino acids. Data came from immunoSEQ multiplex PCR; TCRdb stores just in-frame clones and leaves some out. The sample lists around 130,000 clones, around 94% occurring once. This clone appeared once. What it binds is not known. The sequences come from peripheral blood, collected on day 0 of AZD1222 vaccination. The chain recombines TRBV3-1 (or the pseudogene TRBV3-2) with TRBJ1-2; D gene unclear. The receptor's source is an adult in good health. Written as DNA, the CDR3 is TGTGCCAGCAGCCAAGATGTGCCAAACTATGGCTACACCTTC. Translating gives CASSQDVPNYGYTF.